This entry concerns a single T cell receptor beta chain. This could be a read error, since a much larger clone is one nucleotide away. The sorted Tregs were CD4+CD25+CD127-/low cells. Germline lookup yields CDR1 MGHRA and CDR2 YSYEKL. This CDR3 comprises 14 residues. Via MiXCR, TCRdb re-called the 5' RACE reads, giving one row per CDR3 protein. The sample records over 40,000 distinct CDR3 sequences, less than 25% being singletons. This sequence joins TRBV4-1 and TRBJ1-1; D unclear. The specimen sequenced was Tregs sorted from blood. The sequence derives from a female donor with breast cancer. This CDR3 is CASSQENRNYEALF. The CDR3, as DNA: TGCGCCAGCAGCCAAGAGAACAGAAACTATGAAGCTCTCTTT.